The 10 T cell receptor beta chains given below trace back to one sample, sequenced in a study of cytomegalovirus exposure and HLA in healthy donors. Both 60 Vbeta primers and 13 Jbeta primers went into the PCR. The table came from immunoSEQ multiplex PCR; TCRdb's copy has only in-frame clones and leaves some out. The sample consists of roughly 180,000 clones, roughly three quarters of them appearing once. Sequencing was done on a sample of PBMCs. The receptor set was obtained from a male donor in good health and CMV-seronegative.

The rearrangement uses TRBV9 and TRBJ2-2, with 7 bases matching TRBD1. Germline loops: CDR1 SGDLS, CDR2 YYNGEE. The CDR3 loop spans 15 amino acids. The trim removed 3 bases at V and 6 bases at J, leaving 8 bases unmatched. DNA for the CDR3: TGTGCCAGCAGCGCCCGGGACAGCCCTCCCGGGGAGCTGTTTTTT. Amino acid sequence: CASSARDSPPGELFF.

This clone was picked up one time. The identical CDR3 is also encoded by other nucleotide sequences in the sample. This chain uses TRBV30 with TRBJ1-3, with TRBD1 as a possible D gene (6 bases). V was clipped by 0 bases and J by 1 base, with 10 bases between them. Per germline, CDR1 GTSNPN and CDR2 SVGIG (reference sequence). This CDR3 contains 15 residues. The CDR3 region is CAWSVGGASGNTIYF. The CDR3 DNA sequence: TGTGCCTGGAGTGTCGGGGGGGCGTCTGGAAACACCATATATTTT.

The V and J genes are TRBV28 and TRBJ2-5; the D gene is possibly TRBD2 (8 bases). Per the germline V gene, CDR1 is MDHEN and CDR2 is SYDVKM. The ends were cut back, 3 bases at V and 5 bases at J, with 16 bases in the middle. CDR3 length: 15 amino acids. The DNA for the CDR3 is TGTGCCAGCAGTTTGGGACAGACGGGAGGGGAGACCCAGTACTTC. It translates to CASSLGQTGGETQYF.

The genes are TRBV7-2 and TRBJ1-2; 7 nucleotides match TRBD1. The germline gives CDR1 SGHTA, CDR2 FQGNSA. CDR3 length: 15 amino acids. V was pared by 1 base and J by 2 bases, with 4 bases of the junction left unmatched. Here the CDR3 reads CASSLVRGANYGYTF. The CDR3 DNA sequence: TGTGCCAGCAGCTTAGTCAGGGGGGCCAACTATGGCTACACCTTC.

V is TRBV12-5 and J is TRBJ2-1; the D gene is possibly TRBD1 (6 bases). From germline, CDR1 is LGHNT and CDR2 FRNRAP. The CDR3 has 12 amino acids. V was shortened by 4 bases and J by 7 bases, with 8 bases between the two germline ends. CDR3 DNA: TGTGCTAGTGGTTCGCAGGGGAATGAGCAGTTCTTC. Amino acid sequence: CASGSQGNEQFF.

This chain's CDR3 is CASSLTGISNQPQHF. The CDR3 DNA reads as TGTGCCAGCAGTCTGACAGGGATTAGCAATCAGCCCCAGCATTTT. J is TRBJ1-5 and V is TRBV6-6; 7 nucleotides agree with TRBD1. This CDR3 is built from 15 residues. Per the germline V gene, CDR1 is MNHNY and CDR2 is SVGAGI (reference sequence). The ends lost 5 bases at V and 0 bases at J; junction bases unmatched: 4.

This chain connects TRBV7-9 to TRBJ2-1; 13 nucleotides line up with TRBD2. Germline V gene lookup returns CDR1 SEHNR and CDR2 FQNEAQ (reference sequence). The CDR3 totals 18 residues. V lost 2 bases, J lost 6 bases, and 10 bases stayed unmatched. CDR3 in amino acids: CASSLRGLAGPAGNEQFF. For the CDR3, the DNA is TGTGCCAGCAGCTTAAGGGGACTAGCGGGGCCTGCGGGCAATGAGCAGTTCTTC.

This chain connects TRBV9 to TRBJ1-2; D is uncertain. The germline V gene encodes CDR1 SGDLS and CDR2 YYNGEE. Trimming stripped 0 bases from V and 0 bases from J, with 9 bases between. The CDR3 covers 15 residues. The CDR3 protein is CASSVGGRANYGYTF. In DNA form, the CDR3 reads TGTGCCAGCAGCGTAGGAGGGCGGGCTAACTATGGCTACACCTTC.

This clone was seen just once. The chain combines TRBV30 with TRBJ1-2; D perhaps matches TRBD1 (5 bases). The CDR3 extends over 14 amino acids. Germline V CDR1 and CDR2: GTSNPN, SVGIG (reference sequence). Trimming removed 3 bases at V and 2 bases at J, with 13 bases between. This CDR3 reads CAWSLLRGNYGYTF. The CDR3 nucleotides read TGTGCCTGGAGCCTTCTACGGGGGAACTATGGCTACACCTTC.

J is TRBJ2-1 and V is TRBV7-3, with D unresolved. The length of the CDR3 is 14 residues. V lost 5 bases and J lost 4, with 12 bases in between. Germline loops: CDR1 SGHTA, CDR2 FQGTGA. The CDR3 DNA sequence: TGTGCCAGCAGCCGGTCCTCGACATACAATGAGCAGTTCTTC. It codes for CASSRSSTYNEQFF. Variable domain in full (rest from reference TRBV7-3 and TRBJ2-1): GAGVSQTPSNKVTEKGKYVELRCDPISGHTALYWYRQSLGQGPEFLIYFQGTGAADDSGLPNDRFFAVRPEGSVSTLKIQRTERGDSAVYLCASSRSSTYNEQFFGPGTRLTVL.